This record looks at one T cell receptor (beta chain) sequence and its context. Its cognate antigen has yet to be identified. No base qualities exist here, and no much larger clone lies one base off it. TCR CDR3 regions were amplified from genomic DNA by multiplex PCR using the deep immunoSEQ assay. Genomic DNA extracted from each cell subset was distributed evenly over all wells of several immunoSEQ 96-well plates, and each plate served as one replicate. For sorted subsets, each replicate PCR was loaded with about 0.2 ug genomic DNA, equivalent to about 30,000 T cell genomes. Purified libraries were measured with a Qubit 3.0 fluorometer, size-checked on a Bioanalyzer 2100, and measured again with the KAPA Library Quantification kit. Every immunoSEQ 96-well plate was sequenced on a separate single-read 150-cycle Illumina NextSeq 550 flow cell. The study's processing was this. Because the immunoSEQ output held only junctional sequences and lacked quality scores, the filtering could not match the filtering applied to full-length reads. To assign V/J genes and CDR3, sequences were annotated against IMGT germline references using PyIR, a Python wrapper for IgBLAST v1.9. Any read was removed if the V/J assignment was weak (E-value above 1e-6), the CDR3 was missing, or the read contained stop codons, out-of-frame junctions, or ambiguous translated residues. V3J clonotypes were defined by identical inferred V gene, J gene, and CDR3 amino acid sequence. Percentage overlap between repertoires was calculated by dividing the number of shared unique clonotypes by the size of the smaller repertoire. Three approaches were used to assess repertoire richness: RTK rarefaction, the Chao1 estimator, and Recon v2.1 estimates of unobserved clonotypes. Generation probabilities were computed with OLGA for all TCRbeta clonotypes obtained by the gDNA method from several donors. In TCRdb, the immuneACCESS table is reduced to in-frame sequences with V and J assigned. These tables do not hold every clone; where another copy was compared, an unresolved V gene accounts for under half, and the others remain unexplained. V and J calls plus clone size are reproduced from that table; the DNA served to infer D and trimming. Across this sample there are approximately 2.1 million clones, with over 90% seen only once. The ten largest clonotypes hold 0.39% of the sample.

This entry belongs to a study of shared clonotypes between healthy human individuals (TCRdb year 2020). Regarding the study in general: Two women and a few men aged 18 to 49 years were included in the cohort. For each donor, CD4 naive and CD4 memory were each given three plates, CD8 naive was given two plates, and CD8 memory was given one plate. To estimate repertoire size and how much clonotypes are shared between individuals, the study performed deep sequencing of blood TCR repertoires from a few healthy adults. To increase sequencing depth and limit assay-specific biases, different laboratories used diverse techniques to prepare libraries and sequence TCR repertoires. Each donor's leukapheresis produced roughly between roughly 0.85 and 10 billion PBMCs. Summary of the overall study and its limitations: Even with the large sequencing depth, rarefaction of the sorted-subset datasets indicated that sequencing was incomplete. Because the study included only a small number of donors, the genetic and exposure-history diversity represented was limited. Clonotypes shared by all four sorted-subset donors showed higher generation probabilities than non-shared clonotypes. Based on pairwise subsampling, the degree of clonotype sharing among donors was expected to be affected by sequencing depth. Sampling was restricted to blood, and TCR repertoires in tissues likely differ from the TCR repertoires found in blood. Naive subsets generally had larger estimated clonotype richness than memory subsets did. Approximately 5% of naive CD4, around 3.6% of naive CD8, approximately 2.2% of memory CD4, and more than 0.35% of memory CD8 clonotypes were shared across several donors.

From cysteine to phenylalanine, the CDR3 is 15 amino acids long. Only the CDR3 portion is preserved as DNA: 45 bases, with reading frame beginning at the first base. Reading the germline V gene gives CDR1 SGDLS and CDR2 YYNGEE. The germline V end is reduced by 0 bases and the J end by 6 bases; junction bases left unmatched: 5. The donors were healthy, HIV-negative adults with no recently reported acute infections or vaccinations. Only Caucasian adults living in Nashville, Tennessee, USA were represented among the donors. Magnetic negative selection was used to enrich CD4+ T cells, after which naive cells were positively selected on CD45RA and the negative fraction became the memory subset. After blood collection by leukapheresis, PBMCs were isolated using Ficoll-Histopaque density gradient centrifugation and then cryopreserved in the vapor phase of liquid nitrogen. Analytical flow cytometry was used to check the purity and quantity of each magnetically sorted T cell population. Genomic DNA was isolated from each sorted fraction and quantified by UV absorbance on a Nanodrop 2000c.

The receptor was derived from a man aged 18 to 30 in good health. Some clones in this sample may be carry-over from other donors' samples. Rearrangement joined TRBV9 to TRBJ2-4, with 8 bases matching TRBD1. Sequences were obtained from naive CD4+ T cells from PBMCs. In the paper's terms, the cell subset or site label means: CD45RA+ positively selected. The CDR3 in this case is CASSVAPDRGNIQYF. Read as DNA, the sequence is TGTGCCAGCAGCGTAGCCCCCGACAGGGGAAACATTCAGTACTTC.